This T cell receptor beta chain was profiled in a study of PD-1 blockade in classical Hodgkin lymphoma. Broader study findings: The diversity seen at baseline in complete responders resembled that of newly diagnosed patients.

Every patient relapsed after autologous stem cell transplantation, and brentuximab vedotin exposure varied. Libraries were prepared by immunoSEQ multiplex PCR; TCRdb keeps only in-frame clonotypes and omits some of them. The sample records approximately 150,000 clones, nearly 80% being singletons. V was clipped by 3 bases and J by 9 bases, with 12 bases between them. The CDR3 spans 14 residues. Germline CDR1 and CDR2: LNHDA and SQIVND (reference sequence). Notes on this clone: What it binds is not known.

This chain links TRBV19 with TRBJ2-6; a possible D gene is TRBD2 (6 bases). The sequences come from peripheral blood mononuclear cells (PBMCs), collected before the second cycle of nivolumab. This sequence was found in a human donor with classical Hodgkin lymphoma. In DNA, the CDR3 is TGTGCCAGTAGTATGACCGGGAGAAACAACGTCCTGACTTTC. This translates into CASSMTGRNNVLTF.